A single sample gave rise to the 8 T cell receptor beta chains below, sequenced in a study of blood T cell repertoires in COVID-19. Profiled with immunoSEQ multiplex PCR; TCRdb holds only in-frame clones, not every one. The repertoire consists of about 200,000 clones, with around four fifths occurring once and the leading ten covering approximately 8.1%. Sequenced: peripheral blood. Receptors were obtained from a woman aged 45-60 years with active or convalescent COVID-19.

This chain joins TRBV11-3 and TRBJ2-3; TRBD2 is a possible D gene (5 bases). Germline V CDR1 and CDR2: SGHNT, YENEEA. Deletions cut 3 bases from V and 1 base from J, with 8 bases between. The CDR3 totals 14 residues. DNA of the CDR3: TGTGCCAGCAGCTTCGCAGCGGGCACAGATACGCAGTATTTT. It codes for CASSFAAGTDTQYF.

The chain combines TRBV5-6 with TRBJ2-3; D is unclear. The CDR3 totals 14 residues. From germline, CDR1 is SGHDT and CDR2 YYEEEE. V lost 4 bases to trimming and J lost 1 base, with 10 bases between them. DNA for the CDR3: TGTGCCAGCAGCACAGACCCGGGCACAGATACGCAGTATTTT. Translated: CASSTDPGTDTQYF.

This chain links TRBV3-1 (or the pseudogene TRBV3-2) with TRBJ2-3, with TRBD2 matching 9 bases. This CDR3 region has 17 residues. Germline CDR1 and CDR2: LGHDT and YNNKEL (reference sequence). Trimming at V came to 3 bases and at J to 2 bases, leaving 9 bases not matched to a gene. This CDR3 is CASSQDLAGSNTDTQYF. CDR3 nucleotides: TGTGCCAGCAGCCAGGACCTAGCGGGATCCAACACAGATACGCAGTATTTT.

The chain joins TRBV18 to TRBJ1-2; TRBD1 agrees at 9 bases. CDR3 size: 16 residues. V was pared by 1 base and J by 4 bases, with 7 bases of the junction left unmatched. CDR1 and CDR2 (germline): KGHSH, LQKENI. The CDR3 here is CASSPLTPGQGYGYTF. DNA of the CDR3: TGTGCCAGCTCACCACTAACCCCGGGACAGGGCTATGGCTACACCTTC.

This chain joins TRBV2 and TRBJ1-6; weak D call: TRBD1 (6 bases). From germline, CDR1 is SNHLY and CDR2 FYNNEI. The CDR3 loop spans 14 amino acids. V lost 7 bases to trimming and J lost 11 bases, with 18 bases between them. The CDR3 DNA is TGTGCCAGCACTAGTGAAGCGGGGGCCACACCCCTCCACTTT. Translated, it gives CASTSEAGATPLHF. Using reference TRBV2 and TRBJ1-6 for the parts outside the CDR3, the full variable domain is EPEVTQTPSHQVTQMGQEVILRCVPISNHLYFYWYRQILGQKVEFLVSFYNNEISEKSEIFDDQFSVERPDGSNFTLKIRSTKLEDSAMYFCASTSEAGATPLHFGNGTRLTVT.

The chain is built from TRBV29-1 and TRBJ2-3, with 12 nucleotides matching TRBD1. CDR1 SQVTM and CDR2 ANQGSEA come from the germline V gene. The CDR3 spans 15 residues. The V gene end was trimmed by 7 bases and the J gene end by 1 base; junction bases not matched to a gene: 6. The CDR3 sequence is CSAGGTGGRTDTQYF. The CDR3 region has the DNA TGCAGCGCCGGGGGGACAGGGGGCCGCACAGATACGCAGTATTTT.

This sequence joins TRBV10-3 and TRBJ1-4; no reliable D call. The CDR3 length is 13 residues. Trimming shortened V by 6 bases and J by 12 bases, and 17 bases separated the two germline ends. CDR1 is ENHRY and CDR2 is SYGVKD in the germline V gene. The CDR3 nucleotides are TGTGCCATCAGCGAGCGTGGGGTCGGGGAACTGTTTTTT. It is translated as CAISERGVGELFF.

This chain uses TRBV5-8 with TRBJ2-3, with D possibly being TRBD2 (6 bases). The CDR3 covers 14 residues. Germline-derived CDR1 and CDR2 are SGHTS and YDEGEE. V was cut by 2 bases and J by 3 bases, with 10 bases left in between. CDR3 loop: CASSFGLKTDTQYF. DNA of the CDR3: TGTGCCAGCAGCTTTGGACTAAAAACAGATACGCAGTATTTT. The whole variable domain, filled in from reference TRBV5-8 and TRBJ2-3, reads EAGVTQSPTHLIKTRGQQATLRCSPISGHTSVYWYQQALGLGLQFLLWYDEGEERNRGNFPPRFSGRQFPNYSSELNVNALELEDSALYLCASSFGLKTDTQYFGPGTRLTVL.